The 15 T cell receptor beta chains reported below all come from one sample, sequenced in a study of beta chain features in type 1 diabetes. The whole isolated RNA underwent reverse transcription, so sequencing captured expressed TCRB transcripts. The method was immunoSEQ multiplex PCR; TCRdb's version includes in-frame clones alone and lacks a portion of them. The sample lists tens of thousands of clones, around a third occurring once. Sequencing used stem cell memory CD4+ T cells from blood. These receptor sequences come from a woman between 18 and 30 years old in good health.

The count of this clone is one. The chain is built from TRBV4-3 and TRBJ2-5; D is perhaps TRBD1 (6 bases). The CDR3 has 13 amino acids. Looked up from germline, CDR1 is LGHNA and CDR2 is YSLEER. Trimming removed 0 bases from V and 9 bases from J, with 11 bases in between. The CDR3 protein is CASSQEGGAPQYF. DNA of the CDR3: TGCGCCAGCAGCCAAGAAGGGGGAGCGCCCCAGTACTTC.

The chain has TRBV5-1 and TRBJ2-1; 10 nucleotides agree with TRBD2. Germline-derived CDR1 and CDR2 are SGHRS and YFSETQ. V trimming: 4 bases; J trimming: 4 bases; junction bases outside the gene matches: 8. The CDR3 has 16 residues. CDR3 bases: TGCGCCAGCAGCATCCGTACTAGCGGGATTTACAATGAGCAGTTCTTC. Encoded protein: CASSIRTSGIYNEQFF.

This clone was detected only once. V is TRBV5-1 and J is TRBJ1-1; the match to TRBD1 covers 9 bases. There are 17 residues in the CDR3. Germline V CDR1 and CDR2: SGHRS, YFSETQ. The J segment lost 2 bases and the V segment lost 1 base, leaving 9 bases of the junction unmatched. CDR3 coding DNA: TGCGCCAGCAGCTTGCGAGGGACAGGGCCAGGTAACACTGAAGCTTTCTTT. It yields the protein CASSLRGTGPGNTEAFF.

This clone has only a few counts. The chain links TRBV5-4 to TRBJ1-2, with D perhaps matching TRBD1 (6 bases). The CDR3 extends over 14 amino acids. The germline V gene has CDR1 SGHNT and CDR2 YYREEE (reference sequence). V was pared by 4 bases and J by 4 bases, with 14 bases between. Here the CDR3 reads CASSAEQGRYGYTF. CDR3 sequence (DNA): TGTGCCAGCAGCGCGGAACAGGGACGCTATGGCTACACCTTC.

The CDR3: CASSEERPADQPQHF. The DNA of the CDR3 is TGTGCCAGCAGTGAAGAACGCCCCGCGGATCAGCCCCAGCATTTT. The V call is TRBV2, the J call TRBJ1-5, with D uncertain. V was trimmed by 1 base and J by 5 bases, leaving 12 bases between them. This CDR3 has 15 residues. The germline V gene has CDR1 SNHLY and CDR2 FYNNEI.

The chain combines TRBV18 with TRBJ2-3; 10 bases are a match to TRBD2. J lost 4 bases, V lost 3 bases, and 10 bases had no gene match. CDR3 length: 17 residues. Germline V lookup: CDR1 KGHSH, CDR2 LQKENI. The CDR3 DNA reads TGTGCCAGCTCACCCCCGGGGCTAGCGGGAGAGGCAGATACGCAGTATTTT. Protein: CASSPPGLAGEADTQYF.

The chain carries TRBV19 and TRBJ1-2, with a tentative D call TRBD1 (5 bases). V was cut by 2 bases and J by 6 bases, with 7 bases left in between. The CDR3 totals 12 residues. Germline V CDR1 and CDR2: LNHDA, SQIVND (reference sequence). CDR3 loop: CASSIQGHGYTF. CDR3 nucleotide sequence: TGTGCCAGTAGTATACAGGGCCATGGCTACACCTTC.

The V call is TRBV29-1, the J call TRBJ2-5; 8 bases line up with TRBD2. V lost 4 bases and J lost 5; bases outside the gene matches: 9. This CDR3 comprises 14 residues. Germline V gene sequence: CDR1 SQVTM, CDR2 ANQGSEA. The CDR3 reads CSVARAGAEETQYF. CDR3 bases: TGCAGCGTTGCCCGAGCGGGGGCCGAGGAGACCCAGTACTTC.

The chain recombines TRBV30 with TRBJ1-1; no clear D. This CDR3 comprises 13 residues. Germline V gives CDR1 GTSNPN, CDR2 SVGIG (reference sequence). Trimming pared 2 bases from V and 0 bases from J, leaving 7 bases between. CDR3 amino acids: CAWSSHVNTEAFF. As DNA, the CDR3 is TGTGCCTGGAGTTCACACGTGAACACTGAAGCTTTCTTT.

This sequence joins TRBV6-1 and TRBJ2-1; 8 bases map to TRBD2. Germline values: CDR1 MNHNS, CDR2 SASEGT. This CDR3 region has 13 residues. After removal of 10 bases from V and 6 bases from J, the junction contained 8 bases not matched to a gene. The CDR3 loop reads CATGGTRRNEQFF. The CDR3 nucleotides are TGTGCCACCGGGGGGACTAGACGCAATGAGCAGTTCTTC.

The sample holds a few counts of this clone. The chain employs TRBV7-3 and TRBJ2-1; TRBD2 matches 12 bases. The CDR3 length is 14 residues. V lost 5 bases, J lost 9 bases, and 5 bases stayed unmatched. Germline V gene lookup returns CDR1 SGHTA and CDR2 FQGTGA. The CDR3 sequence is CASSLAGGSTEQFF. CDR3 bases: TGTGCCAGCAGCCTAGCGGGGGGGAGCACTGAGCAGTTCTTC.

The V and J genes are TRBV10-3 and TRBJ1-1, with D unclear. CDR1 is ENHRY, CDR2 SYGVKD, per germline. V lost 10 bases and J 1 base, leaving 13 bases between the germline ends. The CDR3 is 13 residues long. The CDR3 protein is CATEGGRNTEAFF. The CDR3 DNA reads TGTGCCACCGAGGGCGGACGGAACACTGAAGCTTTCTTT.

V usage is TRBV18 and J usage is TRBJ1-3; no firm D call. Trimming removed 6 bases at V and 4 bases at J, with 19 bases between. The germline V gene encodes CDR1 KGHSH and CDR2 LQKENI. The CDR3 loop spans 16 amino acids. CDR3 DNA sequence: TGTGCCAGCTCGGAGGAAGAGGGAAGTTTCGGAAACACCATATATTTT. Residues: CASSEEEGSFGNTIYF.

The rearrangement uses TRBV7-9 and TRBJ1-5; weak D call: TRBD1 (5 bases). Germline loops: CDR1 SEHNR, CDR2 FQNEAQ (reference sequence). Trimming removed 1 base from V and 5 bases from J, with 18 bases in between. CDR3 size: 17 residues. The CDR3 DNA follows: TGTGCCAGCAGCTTAGTAAGATGGGGGGTTTCTGATCAGCCCCAGCATTTT. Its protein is CASSLVRWGVSDQPQHF.

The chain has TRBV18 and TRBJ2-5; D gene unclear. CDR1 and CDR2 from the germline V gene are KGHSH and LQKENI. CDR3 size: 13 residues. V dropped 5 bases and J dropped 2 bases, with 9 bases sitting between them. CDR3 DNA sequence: TGTGCCAGCTCAATAACAGCTCAAGAGACCCAGTACTTC. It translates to CASSITAQETQYF.